This T cell receptor (beta chain) was sequenced during a study of blood T cell repertoires in COVID-19. As for the study in general: T cells, B-cell-depleted T cells, or PBMCs provided the cDNA or gDNA that served as material.

Two negative PCRs, clearance, or symptom resolution had been documented for recovered Cohort 3 donors. Clones were sequenced by immunoSEQ multiplex PCR, and TCRdb holds only the in-frame ones, with some missing. The sample lists hundreds of thousands of clones, around 89% occurring once. This sequence was found in a man aged 30 to 39 who had recovered from COVID-19. What was sequenced was PBMCs or T cells enriched from blood (not recorded which).

CDR3 in DNA: TGTGCCAGCAGCGGGACTGGAGCCAAAAACATTCAGTACTTC. Protein: CASSGTGAKNIQYF. The genes are TRBV9 and TRBJ2-4; the D gene is possibly TRBD2 (5 bases). Between the trimmed V and J ends, which lost 3 bases and 0 bases, there was a span of 7 bases. This CDR3 contains 14 residues. The germline V gene encodes CDR1 SGDLS and CDR2 YYNGEE. Filled out from reference TRBV9 and TRBJ2-4, the complete variable domain reads DSGVTQTPKHLITATGQRVTLRCSPRSGDLSVYWYQQSLDQGLQFLIQYYNGEERAKGNILERFSAQQFPDLHSELNLSSLELGDSALYFCASSGTGAKNIQYFGAGTRLSVL.